One TCR beta chain is described in this entry. Its specificity is not known. The CDR3 length is 13 residues. Germline V gene sequence: CDR1 SGHDT, CDR2 YYEEEE. V was clipped by 4 bases and J by 4 bases, with 9 bases between them. This entry is derived from a study of beta chain features in type 1 diabetes. Study-wide results and limits: Shortening that was moderate but significant affected the TCRB CDR3s of Type 1 diabetes patients in all four CD4+ subsets. The VDJ junctions of type 1 diabetes patients carried fewer insertions and more deletions.

The single heparinised draw taken from each donor contained about 110 mL of blood on average. CD45RO/CCR7/CD25/CD127/CD95/CD27 separated CD4+ naive, central memory, regulatory and stem cell-like memory cells by sorting. Isolated RNA was reverse transcribed in full, so expressed TCRB transcripts were sequenced. TCRdb's copy holds only in-frame clones and misses some; the assay was immunoSEQ multiplex PCR. Of 450,000 to 550,000 clones in the sample, over 25% were seen once. The chain links TRBV5-6 to TRBJ2-1, with D perhaps TRBD1 (5 bases). Sequencing input: naive CD4+ T cells from blood. The receptor was isolated from a man younger than 30 in good health. The CDR3 sequence is CASSRGAYNEQFF. In DNA form, the CDR3 reads TGTGCCAGCAGCCGTGGGGCTTACAATGAGCAGTTCTTC.